The clone carrying this T cell receptor (beta chain) was seen only a few times. This sample was taken from a study of blood T cell repertoires in COVID-19. Study in general: The study drew acute and convalescent COVID-19 samples from the United States, Italy and Spain. From T cells, B-cell-depleted T cells, or PBMCs came the material, which was cDNA or gDNA.

The length of the CDR3 is 12 residues. Trimming cost V 7 bases and J 1 base, with 10 bases left between them. Germline V gene lookup returns CDR1 GTSNPN and CDR2 SVGIG (reference sequence). The authors' processing: Researchers report that nucleated cell counts were estimated from reference gene primer amplification. Sequenced by immunoSEQ multiplex PCR; TCRdb stores in-frame clones only, minus some. V and J calls and clone size are given by that table; D and trimming were obtained from the DNA. The table has fewer than 350,000 clones, about 86% seen once. The sequencing sample was made of peripheral blood. The gene calls are TRBV30 and TRBJ2-5; a weak D match, TRBD1 (5 bases). This receptor was identified in a woman aged 55-75 years with active or convalescent COVID-19. The chain's CDR3 is CAFQTAQETQYF. CDR3 coding DNA: TGTGCCTTCCAGACAGCCCAAGAGACCCAGTACTTC.